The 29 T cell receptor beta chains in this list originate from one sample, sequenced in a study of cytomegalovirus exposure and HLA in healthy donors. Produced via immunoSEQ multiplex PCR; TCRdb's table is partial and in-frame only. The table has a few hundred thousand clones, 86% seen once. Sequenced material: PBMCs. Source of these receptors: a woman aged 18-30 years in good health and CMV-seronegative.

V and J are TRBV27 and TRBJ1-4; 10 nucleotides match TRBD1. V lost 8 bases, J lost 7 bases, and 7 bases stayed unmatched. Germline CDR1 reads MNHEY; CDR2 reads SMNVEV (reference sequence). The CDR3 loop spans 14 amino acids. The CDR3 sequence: CASSGTGVSEKLFF. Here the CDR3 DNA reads TGTGCCAGCTCCGGGACAGGGGTCTCTGAAAAACTGTTTTTT.

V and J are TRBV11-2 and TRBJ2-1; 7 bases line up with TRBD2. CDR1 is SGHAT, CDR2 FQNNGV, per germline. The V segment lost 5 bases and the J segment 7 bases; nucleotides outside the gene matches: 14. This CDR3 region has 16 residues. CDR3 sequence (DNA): TGTGCCAGCAGCCCGTCGCTTGGGGGAGGGTCTAATGAGCAGTTCTTC. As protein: CASSPSLGGGSNEQFF.

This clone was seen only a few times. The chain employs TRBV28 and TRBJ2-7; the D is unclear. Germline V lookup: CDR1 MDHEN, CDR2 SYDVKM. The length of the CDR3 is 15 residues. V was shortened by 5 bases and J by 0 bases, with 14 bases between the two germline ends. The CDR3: CASSGGPASSYEQYF. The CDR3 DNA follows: TGTGCCAGCAGTGGTGGGCCTGCCAGCTCCTACGAGCAGTACTTC. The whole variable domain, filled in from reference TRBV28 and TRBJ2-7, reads DVKVTQSSRYLVKRTGEKVFLECVQDMDHENMFWYRQDPGLGLRLIYFSYDVKMKEKGDIPEGYSVSREKKERFSLILESASTNQTSMYLCASSGGPASSYEQYFGPGTRLTVT.

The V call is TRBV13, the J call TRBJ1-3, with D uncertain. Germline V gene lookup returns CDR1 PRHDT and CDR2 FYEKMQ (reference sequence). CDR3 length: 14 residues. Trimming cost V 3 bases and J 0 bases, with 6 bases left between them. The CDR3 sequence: CASSFTSSGNTIYF. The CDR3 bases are TGTGCCAGCAGCTTTACTTCCTCTGGAAACACCATATATTTT.

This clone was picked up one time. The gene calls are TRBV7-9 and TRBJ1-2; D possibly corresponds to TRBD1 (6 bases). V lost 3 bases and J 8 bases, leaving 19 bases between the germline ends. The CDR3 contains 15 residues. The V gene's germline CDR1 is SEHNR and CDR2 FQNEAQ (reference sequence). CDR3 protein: CASSFSADSPLGYTF. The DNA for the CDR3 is TGTGCCAGCAGCTTTTCCGCGGACAGCCCTTTGGGCTACACCTTC.

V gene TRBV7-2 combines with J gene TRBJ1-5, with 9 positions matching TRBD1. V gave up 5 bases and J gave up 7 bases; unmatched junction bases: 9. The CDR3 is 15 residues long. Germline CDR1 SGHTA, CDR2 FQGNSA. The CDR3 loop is CASSPTGGGWQPQHF. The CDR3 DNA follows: TGTGCCAGCAGCCCGACAGGGGGTGGATGGCAGCCCCAGCATTTT. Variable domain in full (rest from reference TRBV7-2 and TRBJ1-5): GAGVSQSPSNKVTEKGKDVELRCDPISGHTALYWYRQSLGQGLEFLIYFQGNSAPDKSGLPSDRFSAERTGGSVSTLTIQRTQQEDSAVYLCASSPTGGGWQPQHFGDGTRLSIL.

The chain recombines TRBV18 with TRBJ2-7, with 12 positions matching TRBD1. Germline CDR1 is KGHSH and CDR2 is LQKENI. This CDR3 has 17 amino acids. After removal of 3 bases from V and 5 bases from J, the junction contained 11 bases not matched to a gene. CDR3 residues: CASSPYSGTGGTDEQYF. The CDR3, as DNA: TGTGCCAGCTCACCTTATTCCGGGACAGGGGGCACCGACGAGCAGTACTTC.

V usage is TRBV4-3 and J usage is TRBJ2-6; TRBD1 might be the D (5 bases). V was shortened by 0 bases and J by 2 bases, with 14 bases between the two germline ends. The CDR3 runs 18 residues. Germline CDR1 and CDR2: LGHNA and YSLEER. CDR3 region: CASSQDMTARAGANVLTF. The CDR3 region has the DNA TGCGCCAGCAGCCAAGATATGACAGCTCGAGCTGGGGCCAACGTCCTGACTTTC.

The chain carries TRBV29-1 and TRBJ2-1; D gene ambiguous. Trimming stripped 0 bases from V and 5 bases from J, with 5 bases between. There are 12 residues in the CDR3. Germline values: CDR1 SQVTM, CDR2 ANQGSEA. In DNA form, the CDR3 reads TGCAGCGTTGAAGAAATAAACAATGAGCAGTTCTTC. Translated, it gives CSVEEINNEQFF.

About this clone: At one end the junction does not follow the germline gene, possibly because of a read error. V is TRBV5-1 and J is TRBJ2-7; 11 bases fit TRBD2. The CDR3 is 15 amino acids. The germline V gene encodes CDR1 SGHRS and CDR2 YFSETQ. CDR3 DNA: TGCGCCAGCAGGTTGGGGACTAGCGGTGCCTACGAGCAGTACTTC. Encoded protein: CASRLGTSGAYEQYF.

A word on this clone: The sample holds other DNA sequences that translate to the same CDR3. The CDR3 protein is CASSGQGANYGYTF. Written as DNA, the CDR3 is TGTGCCAGCAGTGGACAGGGCGCCAACTATGGCTACACCTTC. This chain connects TRBV2 to TRBJ1-2, with TRBD1 identical over 7 bases. The CDR3 contains 14 residues. Germline CDR1 SNHLY, CDR2 FYNNEI. J lost 2 bases, V lost 4 bases, and 4 bases had no gene match.

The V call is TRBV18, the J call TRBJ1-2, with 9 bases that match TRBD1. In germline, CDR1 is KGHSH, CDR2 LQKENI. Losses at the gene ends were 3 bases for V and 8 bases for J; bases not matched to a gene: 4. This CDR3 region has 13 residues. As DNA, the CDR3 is TGTGCCAGCTCACCGCGGGACAGGGCCGGCTACACCTTC. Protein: CASSPRDRAGYTF.

DNA for the CDR3: TGCGCCAGCAGCCAAGATCGGGGTAGCGGGAGGGCCTACTACGAGCAGTACTTC. As protein: CASSQDRGSGRAYYEQYF. The chain links TRBV4-1 to TRBJ2-7, with 11 bases that match TRBD2. The CDR3 runs to 18 residues. With 0 bases clipped from V and 3 bases from J, the junction kept 10 bases outside the gene matches. CDR1 is MGHRA and CDR2 is YSYEKL in the germline V gene.

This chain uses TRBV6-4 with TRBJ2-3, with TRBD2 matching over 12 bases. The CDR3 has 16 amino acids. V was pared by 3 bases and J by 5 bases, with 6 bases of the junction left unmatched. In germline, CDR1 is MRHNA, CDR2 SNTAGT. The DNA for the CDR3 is TGTGCCAGCAGTGAGGGCCCGGGACTAGCGGGAGATACGCAGTATTTT. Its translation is CASSEGPGLAGDTQYF.

The CDR3 bases are TGTGCCAGCAGCGTAACAGTATCCACTGAAGCTTTCTTT. It is translated as CASSVTVSTEAFF. This chain joins TRBV11-2 and TRBJ1-1; D unclear. Germline V gene lookup returns CDR1 SGHAT and CDR2 FQNNGV. The CDR3 is 13 amino acids. V was clipped by 5 bases and J by 4 bases, with 11 bases between them.

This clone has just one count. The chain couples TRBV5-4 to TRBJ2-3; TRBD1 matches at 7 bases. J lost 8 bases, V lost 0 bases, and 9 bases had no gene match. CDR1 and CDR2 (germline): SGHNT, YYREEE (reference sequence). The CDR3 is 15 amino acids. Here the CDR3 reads CASSLVQGLDGTQYF. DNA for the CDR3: TGTGCCAGCAGCTTGGTACAGGGGCTCGACGGTACGCAGTATTTT.

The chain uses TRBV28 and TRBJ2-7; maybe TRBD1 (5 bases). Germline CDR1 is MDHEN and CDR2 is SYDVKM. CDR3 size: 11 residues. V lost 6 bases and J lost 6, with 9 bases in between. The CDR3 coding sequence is TGTGCCAGCAGAGGGGAACGCGAGCAGTACTTC. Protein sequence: CASRGEREQYF.

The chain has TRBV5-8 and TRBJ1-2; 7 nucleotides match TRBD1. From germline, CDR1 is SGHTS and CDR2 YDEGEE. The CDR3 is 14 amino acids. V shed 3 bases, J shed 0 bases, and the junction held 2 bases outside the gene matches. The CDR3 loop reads CASSWGQPNYGYTF. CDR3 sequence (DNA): TGTGCCAGCAGCTGGGGACAGCCTAACTATGGCTACACCTTC.

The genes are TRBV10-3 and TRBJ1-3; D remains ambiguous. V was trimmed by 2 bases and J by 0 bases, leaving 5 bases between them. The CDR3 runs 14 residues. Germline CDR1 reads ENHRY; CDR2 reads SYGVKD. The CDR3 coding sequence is TGTGCCATCAGTGAGAACAGCTCTGGAAACACCATATATTTT. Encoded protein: CAISENSSGNTIYF.

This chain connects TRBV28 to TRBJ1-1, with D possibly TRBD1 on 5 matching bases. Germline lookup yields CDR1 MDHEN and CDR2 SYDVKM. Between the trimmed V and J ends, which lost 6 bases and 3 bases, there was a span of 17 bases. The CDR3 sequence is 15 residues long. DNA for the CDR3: TGTGCCAGCAGCCCGCCGGGAGGGGAGGACACTGAAGCTTTCTTT. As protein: CASSPPGGEDTEAFF. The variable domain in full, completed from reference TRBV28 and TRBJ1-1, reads DVKVTQSSRYLVKRTGEKVFLECVQDMDHENMFWYRQDPGLGLRLIYFSYDVKMKEKGDIPEGYSVSREKKERFSLILESASTNQTSMYLCASSPPGGEDTEAFFGQGTRLTVV.

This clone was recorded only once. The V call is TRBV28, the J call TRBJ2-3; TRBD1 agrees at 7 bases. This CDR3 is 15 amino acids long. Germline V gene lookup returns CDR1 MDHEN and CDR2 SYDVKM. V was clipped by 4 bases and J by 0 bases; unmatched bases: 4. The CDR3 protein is CASSSGTASTDTQYF. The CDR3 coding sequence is TGTGCCAGCAGTTCCGGGACAGCTAGCACAGATACGCAGTATTTT.

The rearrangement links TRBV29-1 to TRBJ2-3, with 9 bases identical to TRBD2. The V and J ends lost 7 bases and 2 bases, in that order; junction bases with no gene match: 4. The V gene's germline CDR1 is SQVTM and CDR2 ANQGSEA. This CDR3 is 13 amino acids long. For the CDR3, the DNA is TGCAGCGGCTCGGGACTAGCCACAGATACGCAGTATTTT. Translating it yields CSGSGLATDTQYF.

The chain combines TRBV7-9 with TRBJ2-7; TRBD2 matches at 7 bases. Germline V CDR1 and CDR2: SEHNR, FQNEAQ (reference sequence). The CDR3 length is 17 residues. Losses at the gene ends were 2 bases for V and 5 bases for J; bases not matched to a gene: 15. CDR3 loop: CASSLYNPGGLGDEQYF. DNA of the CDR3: TGTGCCAGCAGCTTATACAACCCCGGGGGGTTAGGGGACGAGCAGTACTTC.

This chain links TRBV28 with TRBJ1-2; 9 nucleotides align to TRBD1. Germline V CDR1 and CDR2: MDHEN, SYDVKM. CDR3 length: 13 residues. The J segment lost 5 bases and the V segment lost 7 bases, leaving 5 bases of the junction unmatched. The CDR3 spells CASKGTGTYGYTF. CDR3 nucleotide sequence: TGTGCCAGCAAAGGGACAGGGACATATGGCTACACCTTC.

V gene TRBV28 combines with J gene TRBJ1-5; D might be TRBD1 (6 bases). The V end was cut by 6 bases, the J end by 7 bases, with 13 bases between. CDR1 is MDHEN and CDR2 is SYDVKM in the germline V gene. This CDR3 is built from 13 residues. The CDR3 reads CASSNRVGQPQHF. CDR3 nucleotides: TGTGCCAGCAGCAACAGGGTAGGCCAGCCCCAGCATTTT.

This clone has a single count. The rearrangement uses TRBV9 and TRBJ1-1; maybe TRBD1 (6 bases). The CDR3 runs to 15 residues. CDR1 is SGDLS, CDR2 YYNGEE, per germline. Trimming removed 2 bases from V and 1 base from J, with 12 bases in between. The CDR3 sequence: CASSVTTGPNTEAFF. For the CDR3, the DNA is TGTGCCAGCAGCGTCACGACAGGACCGAACACTGAAGCTTTCTTT.

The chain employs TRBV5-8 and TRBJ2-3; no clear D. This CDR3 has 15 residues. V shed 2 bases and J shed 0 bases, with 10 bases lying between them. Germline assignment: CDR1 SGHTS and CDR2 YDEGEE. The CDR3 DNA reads TGTGCCAGCAGCTTCGGTAGTGTTAGCACAGATACGCAGTATTTT. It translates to CASSFGSVSTDTQYF.

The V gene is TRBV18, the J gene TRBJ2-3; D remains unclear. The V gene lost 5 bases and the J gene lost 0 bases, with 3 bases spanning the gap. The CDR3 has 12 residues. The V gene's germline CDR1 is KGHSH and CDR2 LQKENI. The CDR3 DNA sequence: TGTGCCAGCTCAACTAGCACAGATACGCAGTATTTT. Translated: CASSTSTDTQYF.

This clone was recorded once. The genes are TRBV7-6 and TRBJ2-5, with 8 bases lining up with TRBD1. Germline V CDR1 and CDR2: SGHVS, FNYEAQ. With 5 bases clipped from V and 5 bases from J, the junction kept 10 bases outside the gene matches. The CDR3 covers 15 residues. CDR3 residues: CASSRDRGVRETQYF. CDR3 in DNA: TGTGCCAGCAGCCGAGACAGGGGCGTAAGGGAGACCCAGTACTTC.